In this sample, the clone carrying this T cell receptor beta chain turned up a few times. Its antigen remains unknown. These data originate in a study of CD8 T cells in ankylosing spondylitis. Libraries for TCR beta were made by quantitative 5'-RACE with molecular barcodes. TCRdb fed the 5' RACE reads into MiXCR, producing one record per CDR3 protein. The profile shows approximately 400,000 distinct CDR3 sequences, 25% to 30% of them singletons. Trimming at V came to 4 bases and at J to 2 bases, leaving 14 bases not matched to a gene. The CDR3 length is 17 residues. The germline V gene has CDR1 MGHDK and CDR2 SYGVNS. Findings of the study overall: Matched synovial fluid from ankylosing spondylitis patients was reported to be enriched for disease-linked clones. There were earlier reports of some motif variants in reactive arthritis synovial fluid and blood. The study identified a TCR beta motif of roughly eight highly homologous variants that appeared characteristic of ankylosing spondylitis blood. The disease-linked clones had a CD8+ phenotype and low blood frequencies.

This rearrangement joins TRBV25-1 to TRBJ2-7; the match to TRBD1 covers 7 bases. The TCR was taken from a male donor with ankylosing spondylitis. The material sequenced was blood, either unsorted or a sorted T cell fraction (not recorded which). CDR3 DNA sequence: TGTGCCAGCAGTGCGGGACAGCTCGGTCCCCATACCTACGAGCAGTACTTC. Amino acids: CASSAGQLGPHTYEQYF.